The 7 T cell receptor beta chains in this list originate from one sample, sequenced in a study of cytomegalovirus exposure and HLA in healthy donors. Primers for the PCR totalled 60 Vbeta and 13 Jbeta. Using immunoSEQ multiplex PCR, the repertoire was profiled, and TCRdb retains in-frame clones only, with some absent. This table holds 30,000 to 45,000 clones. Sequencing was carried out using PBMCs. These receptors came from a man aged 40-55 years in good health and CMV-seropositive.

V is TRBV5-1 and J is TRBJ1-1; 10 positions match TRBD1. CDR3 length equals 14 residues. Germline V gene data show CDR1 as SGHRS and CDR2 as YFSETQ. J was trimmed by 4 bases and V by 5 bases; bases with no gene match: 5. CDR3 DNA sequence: TGCGCCAGCAGGGGGGACAGGGGAGGCACTGAAGCTTTCTTT. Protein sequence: CASRGDRGGTEAFF.

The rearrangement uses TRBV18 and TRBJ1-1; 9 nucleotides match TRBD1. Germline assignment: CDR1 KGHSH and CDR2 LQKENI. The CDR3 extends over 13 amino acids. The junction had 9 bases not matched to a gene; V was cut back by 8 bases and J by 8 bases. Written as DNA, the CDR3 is TGTGCCAGCAACGCTGACAGGGGGGTAGAAGCTTTCTTT. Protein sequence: CASNADRGVEAFF.

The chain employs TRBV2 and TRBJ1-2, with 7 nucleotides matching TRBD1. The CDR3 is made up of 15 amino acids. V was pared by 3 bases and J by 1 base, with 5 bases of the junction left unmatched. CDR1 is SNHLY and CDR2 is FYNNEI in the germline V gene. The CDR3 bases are TGTGCCAGCAGTGAGGGGACAGCAAATAACTATGGCTACACCTTC. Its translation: CASSEGTANNYGYTF.

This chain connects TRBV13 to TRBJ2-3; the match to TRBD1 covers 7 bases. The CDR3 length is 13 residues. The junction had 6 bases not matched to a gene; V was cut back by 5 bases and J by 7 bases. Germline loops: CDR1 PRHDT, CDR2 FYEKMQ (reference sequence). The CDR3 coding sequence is TGTGCCAGCAGCCCCGGGACAGATAATACGCAGTATTTT. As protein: CASSPGTDNTQYF. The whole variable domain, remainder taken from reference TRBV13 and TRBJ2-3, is AAGVIQSPRHLIKEKRETATLKCYPIPRHDTVYWYQQGPGQDPQFLISFYEKMQSDKGSIPDRFSAQQFSDYHSELNMSSLELGDSALYFCASSPGTDNTQYFGPGTRLTVL.

This chain's CDR3 is CASSEHAGWNTEAFF. The CDR3 DNA is TGTGCCAGCAGTGAACATGCGGGTTGGAACACTGAAGCTTTCTTT. The V and J genes are TRBV6-1 and TRBJ1-1; D is unclear. The CDR3 sequence is 15 residues long. Germline V lookup: CDR1 MNHNS, CDR2 SASEGT. The V end lost 2 bases, the J end lost 1 base, and 11 bases lay between the germline ends.

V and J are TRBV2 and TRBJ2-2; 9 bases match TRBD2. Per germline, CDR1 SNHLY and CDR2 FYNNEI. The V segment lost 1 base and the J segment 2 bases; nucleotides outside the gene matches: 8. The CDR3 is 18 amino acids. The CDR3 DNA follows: TGTGCCAGCAGTGAAGGGAGGCTAGCGGGACGCAACACCGGGGAGCTGTTTTTT. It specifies CASSEGRLAGRNTGELFF.

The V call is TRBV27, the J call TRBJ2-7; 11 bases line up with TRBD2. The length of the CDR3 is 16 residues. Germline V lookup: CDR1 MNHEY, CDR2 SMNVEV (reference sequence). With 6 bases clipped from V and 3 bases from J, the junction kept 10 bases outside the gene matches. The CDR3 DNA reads TGTGCCAGCAGCCGGAAGACTAGCGGGAAAAACTACGAGCAGTACTTC. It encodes CASSRKTSGKNYEQYF.